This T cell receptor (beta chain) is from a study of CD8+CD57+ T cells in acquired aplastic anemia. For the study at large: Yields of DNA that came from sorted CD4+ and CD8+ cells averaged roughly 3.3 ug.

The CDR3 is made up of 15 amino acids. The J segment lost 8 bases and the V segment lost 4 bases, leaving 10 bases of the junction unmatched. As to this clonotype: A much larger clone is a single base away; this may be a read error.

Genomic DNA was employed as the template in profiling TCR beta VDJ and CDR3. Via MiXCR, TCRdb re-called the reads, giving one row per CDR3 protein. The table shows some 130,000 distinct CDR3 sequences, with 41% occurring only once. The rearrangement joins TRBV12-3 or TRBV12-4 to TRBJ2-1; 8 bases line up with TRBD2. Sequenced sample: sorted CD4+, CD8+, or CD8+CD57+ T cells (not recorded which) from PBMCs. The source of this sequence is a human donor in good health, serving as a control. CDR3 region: CASSSSGGYFDEQFF. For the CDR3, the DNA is TGTGCCAGCAGTTCGAGCGGGGGTTATTTCGATGAGCAGTTCTTC.